This record covers a single TCR beta chain. Its antigen is still unknown. The data stem from a study of blood T cells in healthy people across ages. Study results and limitations: TCR beta diversity, measured per million T cells, fell in a roughly linear way with age. Naive and antigen-experienced cells were not separated, limiting conclusive comparison. Versus aged donors, long-lived donors had higher diversity and more naive CD4+ cells.

For the second PCR, which ran for about 7 to 11 cycles, a sample-barcoded 5' primer and a J-beta primer mix were used. TCRdb used MiXCR to reprocess the 5' RACE reads, holding one entry per CDR3 protein. Of about 1.8 million distinct CDR3 sequences detected, roughly 52% appear once; the ten largest clones hold approximately 2.1%. Peripheral blood, 9.5 to 10 milliliters per donor, was collected. The junction had 7 bases not matched to a gene; V was cut back by 5 bases and J by 2 bases. The CDR3 consists of 15 residues. Looked up from germline, CDR1 is MNHEY and CDR2 is SVGEGT. The TCR sequence derives from a woman aged 40 to 50 in good health. Sequenced sample: blood. This chain connects TRBV6-2 or TRBV6-3 to TRBJ2-7; TRBD2 matches 9 bases. The DNA for the CDR3 is TGTGCCAGCAGTAAGGCGGGACTAGCACCCTACGAGCAGTACTTC. Its translation is CASSKAGLAPYEQYF.